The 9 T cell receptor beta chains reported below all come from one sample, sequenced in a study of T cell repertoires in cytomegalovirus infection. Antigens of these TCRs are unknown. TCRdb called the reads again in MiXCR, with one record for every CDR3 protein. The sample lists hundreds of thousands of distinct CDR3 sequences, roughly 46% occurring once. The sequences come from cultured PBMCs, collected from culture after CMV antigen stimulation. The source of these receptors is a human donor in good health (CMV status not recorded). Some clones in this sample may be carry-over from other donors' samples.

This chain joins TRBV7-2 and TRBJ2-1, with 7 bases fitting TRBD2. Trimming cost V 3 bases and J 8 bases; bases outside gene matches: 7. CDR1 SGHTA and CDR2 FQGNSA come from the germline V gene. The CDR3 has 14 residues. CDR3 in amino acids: CASSLEGGDDEQFF. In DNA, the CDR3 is TGTGCCAGCAGCTTGGAGGGAGGGGACGATGAGCAGTTCTTC.

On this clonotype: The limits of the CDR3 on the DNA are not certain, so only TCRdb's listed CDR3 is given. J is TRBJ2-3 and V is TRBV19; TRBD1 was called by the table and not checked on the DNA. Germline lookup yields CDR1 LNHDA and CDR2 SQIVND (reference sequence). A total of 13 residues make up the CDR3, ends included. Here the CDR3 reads CASTSGPPGTQYF.

This CDR3 reads CASRRESTNEKLFF. CDR3 nucleotide sequence: TGTGCCAGCAGACGGGAGTCAACTAATGAAAAACTGTTTTTT. V is TRBV6-6 and J is TRBJ1-4; no reliable D call. The CDR3 has 14 residues. Germline values: CDR1 MNHNY, CDR2 SVGAGI (reference sequence). Deletions cut 6 bases from V and 0 bases from J, with 8 bases between.

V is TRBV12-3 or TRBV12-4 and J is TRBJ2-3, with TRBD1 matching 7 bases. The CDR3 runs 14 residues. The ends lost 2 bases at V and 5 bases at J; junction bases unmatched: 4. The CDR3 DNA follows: TGTGCCAGCAGTTTAAGGGGGCTTGGAGATACGCAGTATTTT. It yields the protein CASSLRGLGDTQYF.

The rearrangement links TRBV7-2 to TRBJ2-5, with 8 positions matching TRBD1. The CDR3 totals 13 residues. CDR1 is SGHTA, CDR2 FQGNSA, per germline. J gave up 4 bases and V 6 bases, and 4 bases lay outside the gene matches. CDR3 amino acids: CASRSTGGETQYF. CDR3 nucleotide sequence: TGTGCCAGCAGGTCCACAGGGGGAGAGACCCAGTACTTC.

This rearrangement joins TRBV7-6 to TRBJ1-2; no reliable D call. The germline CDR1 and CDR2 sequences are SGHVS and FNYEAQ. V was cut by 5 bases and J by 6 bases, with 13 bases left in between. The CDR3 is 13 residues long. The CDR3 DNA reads TGTGCCAGCAGCCCCGATCTCGTCGATGGCTACACCTTC. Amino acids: CASSPDLVDGYTF.

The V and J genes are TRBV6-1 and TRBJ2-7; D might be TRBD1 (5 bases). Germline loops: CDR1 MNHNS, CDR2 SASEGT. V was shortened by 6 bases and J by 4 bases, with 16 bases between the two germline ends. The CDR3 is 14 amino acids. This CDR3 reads CASRAARAPYEQYF. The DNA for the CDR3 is TGTGCCAGCAGGGCGGCCAGGGCCCCGTACGAGCAGTACTTC.

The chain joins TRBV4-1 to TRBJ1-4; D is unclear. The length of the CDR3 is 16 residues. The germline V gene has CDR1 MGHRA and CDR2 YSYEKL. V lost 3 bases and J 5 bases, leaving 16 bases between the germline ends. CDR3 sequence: CASSQPGTRVNEKLFF. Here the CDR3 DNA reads TGCGCCAGCAGCCAGCCTGGTACCAGAGTGAATGAAAAACTGTTTTTT.

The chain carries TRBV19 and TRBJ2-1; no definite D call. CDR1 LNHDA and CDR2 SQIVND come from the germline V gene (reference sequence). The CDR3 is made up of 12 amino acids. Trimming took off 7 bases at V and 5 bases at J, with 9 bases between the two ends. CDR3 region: CASTSENNEQFF. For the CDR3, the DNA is TGTGCCAGTACCTCCGAAAACAATGAGCAGTTCTTC. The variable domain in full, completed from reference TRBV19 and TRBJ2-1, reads DGGITQSPKYLFRKEGQNVTLSCEQNLNHDAMYWYRQDPGQGLRLIYYSQIVNDFQKGDIAEGYSVSREKKESFPLTVTSAQKNPTAFYLCASTSENNEQFFGPGTRLTVL.